This entry lists 16 T cell receptor beta chains sequenced from one sample in a study of identical twins. TCRdb re-called the 5' RACE reads through MiXCR, storing one row per CDR3 protein. This table has some 1,700,000 distinct CDR3 sequences, about 30% appearing once. Sequencing input: cord blood. The receptors come from a newborn girl in good health.

A word on this clonotype: Given a much more abundant clone one base away, this may be a read error. The V and J genes are TRBV24-1 and TRBJ1-2; D remains unclear. Germline values: CDR1 KGHDR, CDR2 SFDVKD. V lost 9 bases to trimming and J lost 2 bases, with 6 bases between them. CDR3 length: 11 residues. CDR3 protein: CATGGNYGYTF. The CDR3 nucleotides read TGTGCCACCGGTGGGAACTATGGCTACACCTTC.

A remark on this clonotype: Given a much more abundant clone one base away, this may be a read error. The V gene is TRBV12-3 or TRBV12-4, the J gene TRBJ2-7; 7 bases are shared with TRBD1. V lost 7 bases and J lost 2; bases outside the gene matches: 8. CDR3 length: 14 amino acids. CDR3 residues: CASTSRTGTYEQYF. In nucleotides, the CDR3 is TGTGCCAGCACTAGCCGGACAGGCACCTACGAGCAGTACTTC.

This sequence joins TRBV2 and TRBJ2-1; TRBD2 agrees at 7 bases. In germline, CDR1 is SNHLY, CDR2 FYNNEI. The CDR3 is made up of 14 amino acids. Germline trimming cut 8 bases from V and 9 bases from J; bases unmatched to any gene: 13. For the CDR3, the DNA is TGTGCCAGCGGTGCGGGAGAAGGCAACACTGAGCAGTTCTTC. Its translation is CASGAGEGNTEQFF.

V is TRBV27 and J is TRBJ2-1; D is possibly TRBD2 (6 bases). The CDR3 is made up of 16 amino acids. Germline V gene sequence: CDR1 MNHEY, CDR2 SMNVEV (reference sequence). V was cut by 5 bases and J by 4 bases, with 18 bases left in between. CDR3 nucleotides: TGTGCCAGCAGTCCCACCGCCCGCGGGAAGTACAATGAGCAGTTCTTC. Protein: CASSPTARGKYNEQFF.

This clonotype was counted only a few times. Here the CDR3 DNA reads TGTGCCAGCAGCCATCTAGCGGGGGACCAAGAGACCCAGTACTTC. Protein: CASSHLAGDQETQYF. The chain links TRBV4-2 to TRBJ2-5; 10 nucleotides line up with TRBD2. The V and J ends lost 3 bases and 0 bases, in that order; junction bases with no gene match: 1. Per the germline V gene, CDR1 is LGHNA and CDR2 is YNFKEQ. The CDR3 has 15 amino acids.

V is TRBV20-1 and J is TRBJ1-1, with D possibly matching TRBD1 (6 bases). The CDR3 totals 15 residues. The V and J ends lost 3 bases and 0 bases respectively, with 14 bases between them. Germline-derived CDR1 and CDR2 are DFQATT and SNEGSKA (reference sequence). CDR3 sequence reads: CSARDTGQLNTEAFF. For the CDR3, the DNA is TGCAGTGCTAGGGACACCGGACAGCTGAACACTGAAGCTTTCTTT.

The chain joins TRBV9 to TRBJ2-1; 8 bases match TRBD1. J gave up 6 bases and V 2 bases, and 4 bases lay outside the gene matches. CDR1 SGDLS and CDR2 YYNGEE come from the germline V gene. This CDR3 is 14 amino acids long. CDR3: CASSVLDRGNEQFF. The CDR3 nucleotides read TGTGCCAGCAGCGTTCTCGACAGGGGCAATGAGCAGTTCTTC.

The chain carries TRBV7-8 and TRBJ2-7; 8 bases agree with TRBD2. The CDR3 length is 15 residues. V was pared by 1 base and J by 4 bases, with 6 bases of the junction left unmatched. Germline assignment: CDR1 SGHVS and CDR2 FQNEAQ. The CDR3 loop is CASSLVASGFYEQYF. The CDR3 DNA sequence: TGTGCCAGCAGCTTAGTGGCTAGCGGGTTTTACGAGCAGTACTTC. The full variable domain, its missing parts supplied by reference TRBV7-8 and TRBJ2-7, is GAGVSQSPRYKVAKRGQDVALRCDPISGHVSLFWYQQALGQGPEFLTYFQNEAQLDKSGLPSDRFFAERPEGSVSTLKIQRTQQEDSAVYLCASSLVASGFYEQYFGPGTRLTVT.

This clonotype was seen a few times. The chain recombines TRBV27 with TRBJ1-1; a weak D match, TRBD1 (5 bases). Germline lookup yields CDR1 MNHEY and CDR2 SMNVEV (reference sequence). This CDR3 region has 15 residues. The germline V and J ends were trimmed by 3 bases and 4 bases, with 15 bases remaining between them. CDR3 residues: CASSLKPAGSTEAFF. The CDR3 region has the DNA TGTGCCAGCAGTTTGAAACCCGCAGGGTCCACTGAAGCTTTCTTT.

This chain joins TRBV20-1 and TRBJ2-2; the D gene could be TRBD1 or TRBD2 (5 bases each). CDR1 is DFQATT and CDR2 is SNEGSKA in the germline V gene (reference sequence). The CDR3 totals 13 residues. Trimming left V 3 bases short and J 6 bases short, with 11 bases between. The DNA for the CDR3 is TGCAGTGCTAGCCCCCGGGGCGCCGGGGAGCTGTTTTTT. Its protein product is CSASPRGAGELFF.

There are a few counts of this clonotype. The rearrangement uses TRBV3-1 and TRBJ1-1; D is uncertain. The CDR3 length is 13 residues. Deletions cut 1 base from V and 4 bases from J, with 7 bases between. Germline V gene lookup returns CDR1 LGHDT and CDR2 YNNKEL (reference sequence). The CDR3 loop reads CASSQGVPTEAFF. CDR3 DNA sequence: TGTGCCAGCAGCCAAGGGGTTCCCACTGAAGCTTTCTTT.

The CDR3 sequence: CATSIGGSSSYEQYF. The CDR3 DNA reads TGTGCCACCAGCATAGGAGGGAGTAGCTCCTACGAGCAGTACTTC. V is TRBV15 and J is TRBJ2-7; tentative D call: TRBD2 (6 bases). V lost 4 bases and J 0 bases, leaving 13 bases between the germline ends. CDR1 and CDR2 from the germline V gene are LNHNV and YYDKDF (reference sequence). There are 15 residues in the CDR3. Using reference TRBV15 and TRBJ2-7 for the parts outside the CDR3, the full variable domain is DAMVIQNPRYQVTQFGKPVTLSCSQTLNHNVMYWYQQKSSQAPKLLFHYYDKDFNNEADTPDNFQSRRPNTSFCFLDIRSPGLGDTAMYLCATSIGGSSSYEQYFGPGTRLTVT.

This chain links TRBV4-2 with TRBJ2-7; 10 nucleotides line up with TRBD1. Germline V gene data show CDR1 as LGHNA and CDR2 as YNFKEQ. This CDR3 is built from 14 residues. Trimming removed 5 bases from V and 4 bases from J; junction bases left unmatched: 5. CDR3 residues: CASSTGQGDYEQYF. The CDR3 nucleotides read TGTGCCAGCAGCACCGGACAGGGGGATTACGAGCAGTACTTC.

This chain joins TRBV4-2 and TRBJ2-2; TRBD2 agrees at 11 bases. The CDR3 covers 17 residues. V trimming: 5 bases; J trimming: 7 bases; junction bases outside the gene matches: 12. Germline CDR1 is LGHNA and CDR2 is YNFKEQ. The CDR3 here is CASSLRTTSGASGELFF. CDR3 sequence (DNA): TGTGCCAGCAGCTTACGTACGACTAGCGGGGCGAGCGGGGAGCTGTTTTTT.

The chain uses TRBV7-8 and TRBJ2-3; 11 bases fit TRBD2. V gave up 1 base and J gave up 6 bases; unmatched junction bases: 6. The length of the CDR3 is 16 residues. Per the germline V gene, CDR1 is SGHVS and CDR2 is FQNEAQ. DNA for the CDR3: TGTGCCAGCAGCTTAGTAAGATCTAGCGGGGGGGATACGCAGTATTTT. It yields the protein CASSLVRSSGGDTQYF. The whole variable domain, filled in from reference TRBV7-8 and TRBJ2-3, reads GAGVSQSPRYKVAKRGQDVALRCDPISGHVSLFWYQQALGQGPEFLTYFQNEAQLDKSGLPSDRFFAERPEGSVSTLKIQRTQQEDSAVYLCASSLVRSSGGDTQYFGPGTRLTVL.

The CDR3 reads CASNRLAGAVGELFF. Written as DNA, the CDR3 is TGTGCCAGCAACCGACTAGCGGGAGCGGTCGGGGAGCTGTTTTTT. This rearrangement joins TRBV11-2 to TRBJ2-2, with TRBD2 matching 12 bases. V was clipped by 7 bases and J by 7 bases; unmatched bases: 7. Germline V gene lookup returns CDR1 SGHAT and CDR2 FQNNGV. This CDR3 has 15 amino acids.